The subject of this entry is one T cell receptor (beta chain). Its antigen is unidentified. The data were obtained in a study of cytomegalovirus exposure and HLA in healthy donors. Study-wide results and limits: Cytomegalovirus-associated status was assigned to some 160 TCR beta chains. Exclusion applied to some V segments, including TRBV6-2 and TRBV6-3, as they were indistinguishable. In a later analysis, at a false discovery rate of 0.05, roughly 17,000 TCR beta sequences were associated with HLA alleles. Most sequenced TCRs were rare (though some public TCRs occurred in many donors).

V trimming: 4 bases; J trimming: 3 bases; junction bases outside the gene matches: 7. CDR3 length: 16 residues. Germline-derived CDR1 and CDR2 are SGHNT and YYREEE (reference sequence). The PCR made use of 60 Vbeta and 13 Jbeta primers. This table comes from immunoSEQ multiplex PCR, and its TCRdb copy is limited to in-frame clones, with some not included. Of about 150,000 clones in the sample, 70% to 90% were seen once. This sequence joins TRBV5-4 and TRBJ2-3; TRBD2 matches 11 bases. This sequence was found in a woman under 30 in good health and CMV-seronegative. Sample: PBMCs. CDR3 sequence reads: CASSPGLADVTDTQYF. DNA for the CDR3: TGTGCCAGCAGCCCGGGACTAGCGGACGTGACAGATACGCAGTATTTT.